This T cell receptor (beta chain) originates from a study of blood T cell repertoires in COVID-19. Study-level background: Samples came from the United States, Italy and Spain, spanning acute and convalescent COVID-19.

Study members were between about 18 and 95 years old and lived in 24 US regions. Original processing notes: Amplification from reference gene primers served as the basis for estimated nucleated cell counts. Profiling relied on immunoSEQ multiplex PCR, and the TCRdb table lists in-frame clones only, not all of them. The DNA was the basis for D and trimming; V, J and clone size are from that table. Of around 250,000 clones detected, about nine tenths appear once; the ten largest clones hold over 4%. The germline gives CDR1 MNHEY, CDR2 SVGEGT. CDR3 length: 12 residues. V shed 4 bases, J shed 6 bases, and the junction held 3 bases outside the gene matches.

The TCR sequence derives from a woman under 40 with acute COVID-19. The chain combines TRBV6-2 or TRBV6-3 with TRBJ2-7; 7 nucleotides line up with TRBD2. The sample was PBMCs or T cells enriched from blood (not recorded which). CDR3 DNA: TGTGCCAGCAGTTTAACTAGCGTCGAGCAGTACTTC. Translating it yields CASSLTSVEQYF.